The sequence of this TCR beta chain was determined in a study of blood T cell repertoires in COVID-19. The germline gives CDR1 SGHRS, CDR2 YFSETQ. CDR3 size: 14 residues. The V gene end was trimmed by 5 bases and the J gene end by 3 bases; junction bases not matched to a gene: 6. Per the original methods: By means of reference gene primer amplification, nucleated cell counts were estimated. The data were produced by immunoSEQ multiplex PCR, yet TCRdb's version contains in-frame clones alone and is incomplete. V, J and clone size were drawn from that table, and D and trimming were deduced from the DNA. Among about 100,000 clones listed, just under 80% were seen once.

The material sequenced was peripheral blood. The TCR was taken from a woman in her 70s with acute or convalescent COVID-19. This sequence joins TRBV5-1 and TRBJ2-7; 9 bases line up with TRBD1. The CDR3 DNA follows: TGCGCCAGCAGTCTGGGACAGGGTAACTACGAGCAGTACTTC. Translating gives CASSLGQGNYEQYF.